Listed below are T cell receptor beta chains from one sample, sequenced in a study of cytomegalovirus exposure and HLA in healthy donors. The method was immunoSEQ multiplex PCR; TCRdb's version includes in-frame clones alone and lacks a portion of them. The table lists approximately 160,000 clones, roughly 90% of them singletons, with 5% to 7% in the top ten. Source material: PBMCs. The receptors were sampled from a woman aged 30 to 39 in good health and CMV-seronegative. Each CDR3 is given with its conserved first and last residue. D genes are given only for firm matches. Some rows have no size entry. The others give once, few or many, or a class for an expanded clone.

j_gene,len,d_gene,abundance,v_gene,CDR3nt,CDR3aa
TRBJ1-5,15,.,.,TRBV4-1,TGCGCCAGCAGCCAAGTAGGGATTGACAATCAGCCCCAGCATTTT,CASSQVGIDNQPQHF
TRBJ2-6,15,.,.,TRBV5-1,TGCGCCAGCAGCGCGGGCAGGGCCGGGGCCAACGTCCTGACTTTC,CASSAGRAGANVLTF
TRBJ2-7,14,.,.,TRBV5-4,TGTGCCAGCAGCTTGGGGGCGGGCTCCTACGAGCAGTACTTC,CASSLGAGSYEQYF
TRBJ2-1,13,.,.,TRBV19,TGTGCCAGTAGTATAAGCCCAGGCGATGAGCAGTTCTTC,CASSISPGDEQFF
TRBJ2-5,12,.,once,TRBV30,TGTGCCTGGAGTGTTATCCAAGAGACCCAGTACTTC,CAWSVIQETQYF
TRBJ1-5,16,.,.,TRBV9,TGTGCCAGCAGCGTAGAAGGCAGACATAGCAATCAGCCCCAGCATTTT,CASSVEGRHSNQPQHF
TRBJ1-4,13,.,.,TRBV7-9,TGTGCCAGCAGCCCCGGGACTAATGAAAAACTGTTTTTT,CASSPGTNEKLFF
TRBJ2-1,20,TRBD2,.,TRBV4-2,TGTGCCAGCAGCCAAGATGGGTCCCTAGCGGGAGTATCGGCATACAATGAGCAGTTCTTC,CASSQDGSLAGVSAYNEQFF
TRBJ1-2,13,TRBD1,.,TRBV13,TGTGCCAGCAGCTTACAGGGGGCGCATGGCTACACCTTC,CASSLQGAHGYTF
TRBJ2-1,21,.,once,TRBV7-8,TGTGCCAGCAGCTTATCTCGAAGCCCCCCCCCGACGCCTTCTTCCAAACCTGAGCAGTTCTTC,CASSLSRSPPPTPSSKPEQFF
TRBJ2-7,16,TRBD2,.,TRBV5-4,TGTGCCAGCAGCTGGGGACTAGCGGGAGGGTCTCGGGAGCAGTACTTC,CASSWGLAGGSREQYF
TRBJ2-1,13,.,.,TRBV19,TGTGCCAGTTCACGGGACATAAACAATGAGCAGTTCTTC,CASSRDINNEQFF
TRBJ1-1,13,.,once,TRBV9,TGTGCCAGCAGCGGCCATGGGGGCTCTGAAGCTTTCTTT,CASSGHGGSEAFF
TRBJ1-3,13,.,.,TRBV6-5,TGTGCCAGCAGTCGGGATTCTGGAAACACCATATATTTT,CASSRDSGNTIYF
TRBJ2-7,13,.,.,TRBV6-1,TGTGCCAGCAGTTATGCACAAGGCTACGAGCAGTACTTC,CASSYAQGYEQYF
TRBJ2-7,14,.,few,TRBV10-2,TGCGCCAGCAGGCCCCGGGACGGCTCCTACGAGCAGTACTTC,CASRPRDGSYEQYF
TRBJ2-3,15,.,.,TRBV7-2,TGTGCCAGCAGCCCCCTCCCCTTAACCACAGATACGCAGTATTTT,CASSPLPLTTDTQYF
TRBJ1-1,12,.,.,TRBV28,TGTGCCAGCAGTTTAAGTCTTTCTGAAGCTTTCTTT,CASSLSLSEAFF
TRBJ1-3,12,.,.,TRBV7-8,TGTGCCAGCAGCCCCGCTGGGGGCACCATATATTTT,CASSPAGGTIYF
TRBJ1-2,13,TRBD1,.,TRBV28,TGTGCCAGCAGGAACAGGGGGCCCCATGGCTACACCTTC,CASRNRGPHGYTF
TRBJ1-5,13,.,.,TRBV5-1,TGCGCCAGCAGCTTGGCTCGGGGACAGCCCCAGCATTTT,CASSLARGQPQHF
TRBJ1-4,14,.,once,TRBV30,TGTGCCTGGACCATGCAGGGGACTAATGAAAAACTGTTTTTT,CAWTMQGTNEKLFF
TRBJ2-7,17,TRBD2,once,TRBV27,TGTGCCAGCAGTTACGGGTTTGGGGGGAGGGGAACCTACGAGCAGTACTTC,CASSYGFGGRGTYEQYF
TRBJ1-2,14,.,.,TRBV5-5,TGTGCCAGCAGCTTGGAGGGTCAGATCTATGGCTACACCTTC,CASSLEGQIYGYTF
TRBJ2-1,14,.,.,TRBV30,TGTGCCTGGAGTGTACTCAACCAATACAATGAGCAGTTCTTC,CAWSVLNQYNEQFF
TRBJ1-6,13,TRBD1,.,TRBV27,TGTGCCAGCAGTTCCGGGACAGGGCGGCCCCTCCACTTT,CASSSGTGRPLHF
TRBJ2-2,16,.,once,TRBV5-6,TGTGCCAGCAGCCCCGGGACGTCAGACGTCACCGGGGAGCTGTTTTTT,CASSPGTSDVTGELFF
TRBJ2-3,19,TRBD2,.,TRBV5-1,TGCGCCAGCAGCTTGGCCATGGTAGCGGGAGGTTCTAGCACAGATACGCAGTATTTT,CASSLAMVAGGSSTDTQYF